What follows are 11 T cell receptor beta chains derived from one specimen sequenced in a study of spatial heterogeneity in lung cancer. The time point here: sample taken at primary tumor resection. Tumor, nontumor lung or frozen PBMC supplied whole RNA that was sequenced unsorted. TCRdb reprocessed the 5' RACE reads via MiXCR and lists one record per CDR3 protein. Found here are 10,000 to 15,000 distinct CDR3 sequences, 3% to 4% of them singletons; the top ten hold more than 35%. Sequencing was performed on PBMCs, taken at surgery. The source is a male donor with early-stage non-small cell lung cancer.

This clonotype has a count of ten or more. Its ends do not fully match the called genes, so a read error is possible. The library was built for alpha chains, so this beta chain is an off-target read and its size means little. The chain is built from TRBV20-1 and TRBJ1-2, with 9 bases aligning to TRBD1. The length of the CDR3 is 10 residues. CDR1 is DFQATT and CDR2 is SNEGSKA in the germline V gene (reference sequence). The DNA for the CDR3 is TGCAGTGCTGTGGGGACAGGGAGGTTCTTC. This sequence encodes CSAVGTGRFF.

This clonotype was counted many times. With the library built for alpha chains, this beta chain is off target and its frequency is not meaningful. The chain joins TRBV15 to TRBJ1-1; 12 bases map to TRBD1. Looked up from germline, CDR1 is LNHNV and CDR2 is YYDKDF (reference sequence). V lost 6 bases and J lost 5; bases outside the gene matches: 7. The CDR3 sequence is 15 residues long. CDR3 sequence reads: CATSMGTGGRTEAFF. Here the CDR3 DNA reads TGTGCCACCAGTATGGGGACAGGGGGCCGTACTGAAGCTTTCTTT. The full variable domain, completed using reference TRBV15 and TRBJ1-1, is DAMVIQNPRYQVTQFGKPVTLSCSQTLNHNVMYWYQQKSSQAPKLLFHYYDKDFNNEADTPDNFQSRRPNTSFCFLDIRSPGLGDTAMYLCATSMGTGGRTEAFFGQGTRLTVV.

The table lists this clonotype with many counts. The size of this beta chain means little, since it is a stray read in a library made for alpha chains. The V call is TRBV28, the J call TRBJ2-5; no definite D call. The CDR3 covers 13 residues. V lost 0 bases and J 3 bases, leaving 5 bases between the germline ends. The germline CDR1 and CDR2 sequences are MDHEN and SYDVKM. DNA for the CDR3: TGTGCCAGCAGTTTATGGGCTAAAGAGACCCAGTACTTC. Its translation is CASSLWAKETQYF.

This clonotype came up many times. The size of this beta chain means little, since it is a stray read in a library made for alpha chains. J is TRBJ1-1 and V is TRBV2; no firm D call. The CDR3 contains 15 residues. The V end lost 2 bases, the J end lost 2 bases, and 12 bases lay between the germline ends. Germline-derived CDR1 and CDR2 are SNHLY and FYNNEI. CDR3 region: CASSESLAGNTEAFF. DNA of the CDR3: TGTGCCAGCAGTGAATCCCTGGCAGGTAACACTGAAGCTTTCTTT.

Of note for this clonotype: Found in a library prepared for alpha chains, this beta chain is an off-target read, and its abundance has little meaning. The chain carries TRBV2 and TRBJ2-1; no clear D. The CDR3 loop spans 13 amino acids. Germline CDR1 reads SNHLY; CDR2 reads FYNNEI. The V and J ends lost 9 bases and 7 bases respectively, with 16 bases between them. The CDR3 nucleotides are TGTGCCAGTAATAGCAGAAGAGGAAATGAGCAGTTCTTC. The encoded protein is CASNSRRGNEQFF.

In regard to this clonotype: The library was designed around alpha chains, so this beta chain is a stray read whose abundance carries little weight. V usage is TRBV20-1 and J usage is TRBJ2-7; 14 bases are shared with TRBD2. Germline V lookup: CDR1 DFQATT, CDR2 SNEGSKA (reference sequence). The V and J ends lost 0 bases and 3 bases, in that order; junction bases with no gene match: 7. There are 17 residues in the CDR3. CDR3 sequence: CSARDSTGTSGSYEQYF. In nucleotides, the CDR3 is TGCAGTGCTAGAGATTCCACCGGGACTAGCGGGAGCTACGAGCAGTACTTC.

This clonotype was found many times. A library made for alpha chains picked up this beta chain off target, so its size means little. The chain links TRBV7-2 to TRBJ2-5; D is perhaps TRBD1 (5 bases). V was shortened by 6 bases and J by 0 bases, with 11 bases between the two germline ends. This CDR3 comprises 14 residues. CDR1 is SGHTA and CDR2 is FQGNSA in the germline V gene. The CDR3 here is CASRSQGYQETQYF. The CDR3 coding sequence is TGTGCCAGCAGGTCCCAGGGATACCAAGAGACCCAGTACTTC.

This clonotype appeared many times. Because the library targeted alpha chains, this beta chain is an off-target read whose size means little. The chain links TRBV6-2 or TRBV6-3 to TRBJ2-1; 7 bases are shared with TRBD2. This CDR3 is 16 amino acids long. V was clipped by 6 bases and J by 0 bases; unmatched bases: 8. Looked up from germline, CDR1 is MNHEY and CDR2 is SVGEGT. The DNA for the CDR3 is TGTGCCAGCAGAGGAGGGCGGGGGTTCTCCTACAATGAGCAGTTCTTC. As protein: CASRGGRGFSYNEQFF.

Ten or more counts support this clonotype. Since it is a stray read in a library aimed at alpha chains, this beta chain has a size that is not meaningful. The chain links TRBV7-2 to TRBJ1-5, with 7 bases aligning to TRBD1. Trimming cost V 5 bases and J 0 bases; bases outside gene matches: 7. The CDR3 loop spans 16 amino acids. CDR1 and CDR2 from the germline V gene are SGHTA and FQGNSA. The CDR3 loop reads CASSKTGIFSNQPQHF. The CDR3 coding sequence is TGTGCCAGCAGCAAGACAGGGATCTTTAGCAATCAGCCCCAGCATTTT.

As concerns this clonotype: Since it is a stray read in a library aimed at alpha chains, this beta chain has a size that is not meaningful. The chain combines TRBV11-2 with TRBJ2-3; a weak D match, TRBD1 (5 bases). Germline CDR1 SGHAT, CDR2 FQNNGV. CDR3 length: 16 amino acids. V lost 3 bases, J lost 3 bases, and 16 bases lay in between. The CDR3 DNA follows: TGTGCCAGCAGCTTTGGGGCGCCGGTGGGGACAGATACGCAGTATTTT. It specifies CASSFGAPVGTDTQYF.

Many counts were recorded for this clonotype. This beta chain came through as a stray read in a library set up for alpha chains, and its size says little. This chain connects TRBV7-2 to TRBJ2-7; 9 bases are a match to TRBD1. The CDR3 loop spans 15 amino acids. The trim removed 3 bases at V and 1 base at J, leaving 4 bases unmatched. CDR1 is SGHTA, CDR2 FQGNSA, per germline. The CDR3 nucleotides are TGTGCCAGCAGCTTCACCGGGACAGGGTCCTACGAGCAGTACTTC. Its translation is CASSFTGTGSYEQYF.